What follows are 5 T cell receptor beta chains derived from one specimen sequenced in a study of blood T cell repertoires in COVID-19. Libraries were prepared by immunoSEQ multiplex PCR; TCRdb keeps only in-frame clonotypes and omits some of them. The sample lists over 200,000 clones, about 86% occurring once. Sequencing used peripheral blood. The receptors derive from a man between 60 and 75 years old who had recovered from COVID-19.

This chain uses TRBV5-1 with TRBJ2-5; 10 nucleotides line up with TRBD2. The germline V gene has CDR1 SGHRS and CDR2 YFSETQ. The CDR3 contains 16 residues. With 2 bases clipped from V and 4 bases from J, the junction kept 8 bases outside the gene matches. The CDR3 sequence is CASSFSGRTTGETQYF. CDR3 nucleotides: TGCGCCAGCAGCTTTAGCGGGAGGACGACTGGAGAGACCCAGTACTTC.

The chain uses TRBV19 and TRBJ2-2; D ambiguous. With 2 bases removed from V and 1 base from J, the gap between germline ends came to 5 bases. This CDR3 has 14 residues. CDR1 is LNHDA and CDR2 is SQIVND in the germline V gene (reference sequence). The chain's CDR3 is CASSIIENTGELFF. CDR3 sequence (DNA): TGTGCCAGTAGTATAATAGAGAACACCGGGGAGCTGTTTTTT.

The CDR3 protein is CASSEGGVVETQYF. As DNA, the CDR3 is TGTGCCAGCAGTGAAGGCGGGGTCGTCGAGACCCAGTACTTC. V gene TRBV6-1 combines with J gene TRBJ2-5; D perhaps matches TRBD2 (6 bases). V was clipped by 1 base and J by 5 bases, with 11 bases between them. CDR1 and CDR2 (germline): MNHNS, SASEGT. The CDR3 loop spans 14 amino acids.

V usage is TRBV3-1 (or the pseudogene TRBV3-2) and J usage is TRBJ2-7, with a weak D call TRBD1 (5 bases). The CDR3 spans 14 residues. Germline lookup yields CDR1 LGHDT and CDR2 YNNKEL (reference sequence). Deletions cut 2 bases from V and 1 base from J, with 9 bases between. This chain's CDR3 is CASSQNRQSYEQYF. Here the CDR3 DNA reads TGTGCCAGCAGCCAAAATCGACAGTCCTACGAGCAGTACTTC.

The CDR3 DNA sequence: TGTGCCAGCAGCTTAGCTCCCCCCGGGGGCTATGGCTACACCTTC. It yields the protein CASSLAPPGGYGYTF. The V gene is TRBV7-2, the J gene TRBJ1-2, with D possibly matching TRBD1 (5 bases). The CDR3 totals 15 residues. Germline values: CDR1 SGHTA, CDR2 FQGNSA. The V end lost 0 bases, the J end lost 4 bases, and 12 bases lay between the germline ends.